A single sample gave rise to the 13 T cell receptor beta chains below, sequenced in a study of identifying expanded T cells in peripheral blood. The table came from immunoSEQ multiplex PCR; TCRdb's copy has only in-frame clones and leaves some out. The sample holds about 110,000 clones, 88% seen once. The sequenced sample was blood. Every receptor here comes from a person aged 18 to 75 in good health.

V gene TRBV5-5 combines with J gene TRBJ1-5; D perhaps matches TRBD1 (6 bases). Germline V gene lookup returns CDR1 SGHKS and CDR2 YYEKEE (reference sequence). The CDR3 covers 15 residues. V was trimmed by 4 bases and J by 3 bases, leaving 14 bases between them. The CDR3 coding sequence is TGTGCCAGCAGCGTTCCGGGACAAATCAATCAGCCCCAGCATTTT. This translates into CASSVPGQINQPQHF.

The chain combines TRBV19 with TRBJ2-5; D is uncertain. Germline V gives CDR1 LNHDA, CDR2 SQIVND (reference sequence). The CDR3 runs to 14 residues. Trimming took 3 bases from V and 4 from J, leaving 12 bases between them. In DNA form, the CDR3 reads TGTGCCAGTAGTATGCCTGTTCAATCAGAGACCCAGTACTTC. This translates into CASSMPVQSETQYF.

The chain joins TRBV2 to TRBJ2-1; the D is unclear. The CDR3 consists of 13 residues. The ends were cut back, 11 bases at V and 5 bases at J, with 16 bases in the middle. Looked up from germline, CDR1 is SNHLY and CDR2 is FYNNEI. The CDR3 spells CARANFLNNEQFF. The CDR3 DNA reads TGTGCCCGCGCCAACTTTCTCAACAATGAGCAGTTCTTC.

In DNA form, the CDR3 reads TGTGCCAGCAGCTCGGGGGGTGGCAATGAGCAGTTCTTC. Amino acid sequence: CASSSGGGNEQFF. The chain uses TRBV7-9 and TRBJ2-1; TRBD2 matches 7 bases. The V and J ends lost 4 bases and 6 bases, in that order; junction bases with no gene match: 3. Germline CDR1 and CDR2: SEHNR and FQNEAQ (reference sequence). This CDR3 has 13 amino acids.

J is TRBJ1-1 and V is TRBV6-6; tentative D call: TRBD1 (6 bases). Germline loops: CDR1 MNHNY, CDR2 SVGAGI (reference sequence). The CDR3 length is 15 residues. The V end was cut by 2 bases, the J end by 2 bases, with 12 bases between. The CDR3 protein is CASSYPTGANTEAFF. DNA of the CDR3: TGTGCCAGCAGTTACCCGACGGGGGCTAACACTGAAGCTTTCTTT.

The chain joins TRBV29-1 to TRBJ2-2, with D possibly matching TRBD1 (5 bases). V was pared by 1 base and J by 6 bases, with 18 bases between. Germline CDR1 and CDR2: SQVTM and ANQGSEA. CDR3 length: 16 amino acids. The CDR3 is CSVEGPTGRLAGELFF. In DNA form, the CDR3 reads TGCAGCGTTGAAGGACCTACAGGACGGTTGGCCGGGGAGCTGTTTTTT.

The genes are TRBV27 and TRBJ1-1, with 7 positions matching TRBD1. Trimming removed 5 bases from V and 4 bases from J; junction bases left unmatched: 7. Germline V gene sequence: CDR1 MNHEY, CDR2 SMNVEV (reference sequence). The CDR3 has 14 residues. CDR3 sequence (DNA): TGTGCCAGCAGTCTTAGACAGGGCCTCACTGAAGCTTTCTTT. Translation gives CASSLRQGLTEAFF.

The rearrangement uses TRBV6-6 and TRBJ2-5, with D possibly being TRBD1 or TRBD2 (6 bases each). Trimming pared 2 bases from V and 5 bases from J, leaving 15 bases between. The CDR3 is 15 amino acids. CDR1 is MNHNY and CDR2 is SVGAGI in the germline V gene (reference sequence). CDR3 coding DNA: TGTGCCAGCAGTTACGATCCGGGGGCAAGCGAGACCCAGTACTTC. This translates into CASSYDPGASETQYF.

The chain recombines TRBV19 with TRBJ2-7, with D perhaps TRBD1 or TRBD2 (5 bases each). This CDR3 has 14 amino acids. Trimming left V 5 bases short and J 2 bases short, with 13 bases between. The germline gives CDR1 LNHDA, CDR2 SQIVND (reference sequence). CDR3 nucleotide sequence: TGTGCCAGTAGTCTGGGGACCAACGCCTACGAGCAGTACTTC. Translated, it gives CASSLGTNAYEQYF.

The chain recombines TRBV11-1 with TRBJ2-1; D remains ambiguous. Germline V gene sequence: CDR1 SGHAT, CDR2 FQDESV (reference sequence). The V gene lost 0 bases and the J gene lost 10 bases, with 10 bases spanning the gap. The length of the CDR3 is 13 residues. This chain's CDR3 is CASSLAGYWEQFF. The CDR3 region has the DNA TGTGCCAGCAGCTTAGCAGGGTACTGGGAGCAGTTCTTC.

Note on this clone: One end of the junction fails to match germline, which may point to a read error. Additional DNA sequences in this sample encode the identical CDR3. The CDR3 spells CASTRPGQGALAEAFF. The CDR3 region has the DNA TGTGCTAGCACTCGTCCCGGACAGGGGGCTCTCGCTGAAGCTTTCTTT. The chain recombines TRBV7-8 with TRBJ1-1; 11 positions match TRBD1. Germline V gives CDR1 SGHVS, CDR2 FQNEAQ. The CDR3 is 16 amino acids.

This clone showed up just a few times. The chain combines TRBV5-4 with TRBJ2-4; TRBD1 matches at 8 bases. With V trimmed by 0 bases and J by 9 bases, 2 bases remained unmatched. This CDR3 has 13 residues. CDR1 and CDR2 from the germline V gene are SGHNT and YYREEE (reference sequence). CDR3: CASSLAGGVIQYF. The DNA for the CDR3 is TGTGCCAGCAGCTTGGCAGGGGGCGTCATTCAGTACTTC.

The rearrangement joins TRBV7-3 to TRBJ2-3; tentatively, D is TRBD2 (5 bases). This CDR3 contains 15 residues. Trimming pared 4 bases from V and 0 bases from J, leaving 11 bases between. Germline assignment: CDR1 SGHTA and CDR2 FQGTGA. The CDR3 DNA reads as TGTGCCAGCAGCTCACTTAGCGAGAGCACAGATACGCAGTATTTT. Its translation: CASSSLSESTDTQYF.